The 13 T cell receptor beta chains presented below share a single source sample, sequenced in a study of CD8 T cells in ankylosing spondylitis. Antigen specificity for these receptors is unknown. Study-wide results and limits: About 8 highly homologous variants formed a TCR beta motif that appeared characteristic of ankylosing spondylitis blood.

TCRdb called the 5' RACE reads again in MiXCR, with one record for every CDR3 protein. The sample has 100,000 to 150,000 distinct CDR3 sequences; roughly 17% are singletons. Sequences were obtained from blood, either unsorted or a sorted T cell fraction (not recorded which). Receptor source: a male donor with ankylosing spondylitis.

The chain carries TRBV4-2 and TRBJ2-1; 11 bases are a match to TRBD2. The CDR3 is made up of 17 amino acids. Germline CDR1 is LGHNA and CDR2 is YNFKEQ. Losses at the gene ends were 1 base for V and 7 bases for J; bases not matched to a gene: 9. In nucleotides, the CDR3 is TGTGCCAGCAGCCAAGGGGGACTAGCGGTTACTGGGAATGAGCAGTTCTTC. Encoded protein: CASSQGGLAVTGNEQFF.

This clonotype has a count of ten or more. The rearrangement links TRBV12-3 or TRBV12-4 to TRBJ2-1, with TRBD1 as a possible D gene (6 bases). V lost 4 bases and J 9 bases, leaving 16 bases between the germline ends. The CDR3 runs 14 residues. The DNA of the CDR3 is TGTGCCAGCAGTTCCCCCACAGGGTTGGGTGAGCAGTTCTTC. This encodes CASSSPTGLGEQFF.

This chain links TRBV15 with TRBJ2-5; the D gene is possibly TRBD1 (5 bases). V was clipped by 2 bases and J by 4 bases, with 8 bases between them. The germline CDR1 and CDR2 sequences are LNHNV and YYDKDF (reference sequence). This CDR3 region has 13 residues. The CDR3 nucleotides read TGTGCCACCAGCAGAATAAGGGGAGAGACCCAGTACTTC. Translated, it gives CATSRIRGETQYF.

This clonotype was counted many times. V and J are TRBV24-1 and TRBJ1-1; no firm D call. CDR3 length equals 13 residues. Germline CDR1 is KGHDR and CDR2 is SFDVKD. The V gene lost 0 bases and the J gene lost 7 bases, with 8 bases spanning the gap. The CDR3 here is CATSDLAGFEAFF. As DNA, the CDR3 is TGTGCCACCAGTGATTTGGCGGGGTTTGAAGCTTTCTTT.

This clonotype was counted ten times or more. The rearrangement links TRBV29-1 to TRBJ2-7; D is tentatively TRBD1 or TRBD2 (7 bases each). This CDR3 is 15 amino acids long. The germline V gene encodes CDR1 SQVTM and CDR2 ANQGSEA. V was cut by 4 bases and J by 3 bases, with 19 bases left in between. CDR3 sequence (DNA): TGCAGCGTTGGAGACAGGGAAGCGGGAATCTACGAGCAGTACTTC. Residues: CSVGDREAGIYEQYF.

The chain recombines TRBV7-9 with TRBJ2-3, with 13 bases fitting TRBD2. Germline V lookup: CDR1 SEHNR, CDR2 FQNEAQ (reference sequence). The CDR3 consists of 17 residues. V was pared by 6 bases and J by 0 bases, with 6 bases of the junction left unmatched. CDR3 bases: TGTGCCAGCAGATGGACTAGCGGGAGCCAAAGCACAGATACGCAGTATTTT. Translated, it gives CASRWTSGSQSTDTQYF.

The CDR3 DNA sequence: TGTGCCAGCAGCTTAACGAGAGGGAACAATGAGCAGTTCTTC. This encodes CASSLTRGNNEQFF. The chain joins TRBV7-3 to TRBJ2-1; D is possibly TRBD2 (5 bases). The CDR3 is 14 residues long. Trimming cost V 0 bases and J 5 bases, with 8 bases left between them. CDR1 is SGHTA and CDR2 is FQGTGA in the germline V gene. Supplemented by reference TRBV7-3 and TRBJ2-1, the full variable domain reads GAGVSQTPSNKVTEKGKYVELRCDPISGHTALYWYRQSLGQGPEFLIYFQGTGAADDSGLPNDRFFAVRPEGSVSTLKIQRTERGDSAVYLCASSLTRGNNEQFFGPGTRLTVL.

There are a few counts of this clonotype. The gene calls are TRBV2 and TRBJ2-1; 9 bases are a match to TRBD1. The CDR3 extends over 12 amino acids. From germline, CDR1 is SNHLY and CDR2 FYNNEI. With V trimmed by 3 bases and J by 9 bases, 0 bases remained unmatched. The CDR3 nucleotides read TGTGCCAGCAGTGAGACAGGGGGTGAGCAGTTCTTC. This translates into CASSETGGEQFF.

The chain has TRBV29-1 and TRBJ2-2; D might be TRBD2 (6 bases). This CDR3 has 15 amino acids. V lost 7 bases and J lost 1, with 16 bases in between. Germline V gene sequence: CDR1 SQVTM, CDR2 ANQGSEA. The CDR3 DNA follows: TGCAGCGCCGGCGGGATCGGGGGGAACACCGGGGAGCTGTTTTTT. Translating it yields CSAGGIGGNTGELFF.

There are a few counts of this clonotype. The chain couples TRBV7-9 to TRBJ2-5, with TRBD1 as a possible D gene (6 bases). From germline, CDR1 is SEHNR and CDR2 FQNEAQ (reference sequence). This CDR3 has 14 amino acids. The ends were cut back, 2 bases at V and 7 bases at J, with 14 bases in the middle. The CDR3 loop reads CASSLKGELVTQYF. The CDR3 DNA reads as TGTGCCAGCAGCTTAAAGGGGGAGCTGGTGACCCAGTACTTC.

This clonotype was observed many times. V and J are TRBV12-3 or TRBV12-4 and TRBJ2-7; perhaps TRBD1 as D (6 bases). V lost 0 bases to trimming and J lost 5 bases, with 11 bases between them. This CDR3 has 14 residues. The CDR3 DNA reads TGTGCCAGCAGTTTAGCGGCAGGGGTGGACGAGCAGTACTTC. Its protein is CASSLAAGVDEQYF.

The J gene is TRBJ2-3, the V gene TRBV2; 9 bases fit TRBD1. J was trimmed by 4 bases and V by 6 bases; bases with no gene match: 11. CDR1 is SNHLY and CDR2 is FYNNEI in the germline V gene. This CDR3 has 16 amino acids. The CDR3 DNA is TGTGCCAGCAGGGCCACAGGGGGCATGTCATCAGATACGCAGTATTTT. Its protein product is CASRATGGMSSDTQYF.

CDR3 protein: CASSLSGQVFTGANVLTF. CDR3 DNA sequence: TGTGCCAGCAGCTTATCGGGACAAGTCTTTACTGGGGCCAACGTCCTGACTTTC. The V gene is TRBV7-3, the J gene TRBJ2-6; D may be TRBD1 (6 bases). Germline-derived CDR1 and CDR2 are SGHTA and FQGTGA. This CDR3 contains 18 residues. Between the trimmed V and J ends, which lost 2 bases and 2 bases, there was a span of 16 bases.